The 26 T cell receptor beta chains below were found in one sample sequenced in a study of cytomegalovirus exposure and HLA in healthy donors. Both 60 Vbeta primers and 13 Jbeta primers went into the PCR. Profiled with immunoSEQ multiplex PCR; TCRdb holds only in-frame clones, not every one. The sample holds 150,000 to 200,000 clones, about 80% seen once. The sequenced material came from PBMCs. Receptor source: a man aged 35 to 55 in good health and CMV-seronegative.

This rearrangement joins TRBV27 to TRBJ1-1, with 9 bases identical to TRBD1. The CDR3 totals 16 residues. Trimming took 6 bases from V and 1 from J; bases not matched to a gene: 9. Germline V gives CDR1 MNHEY, CDR2 SMNVEV (reference sequence). CDR3 DNA: TGTGCCAGCAGGATAAACTCGGGACAGGGGAACACTGAAGCTTTCTTT. This codes for CASRINSGQGNTEAFF.

This clone occurred a few times. The chain is built from TRBV5-1 and TRBJ2-7, with 7 bases fitting TRBD1. The junction had 3 bases not matched to a gene; V was cut back by 4 bases and J by 2 bases. Germline-derived CDR1 and CDR2 are SGHRS and YFSETQ. The CDR3 has 13 residues. CDR3 nucleotides: TGCGCCAGCAGCCCGCAGGGGGCCTACGAGCAGTACTTC. Its translation: CASSPQGAYEQYF.

The chain combines TRBV28 with TRBJ1-1; 7 bases fit TRBD1. The CDR3 sequence is 14 residues long. Germline values: CDR1 MDHEN, CDR2 SYDVKM. J gave up 0 bases and V 7 bases, and 5 bases lay outside the gene matches. Written as DNA, the CDR3 is TGTGCCAGCACTTTCGGGACAGTGAACACTGAAGCTTTCTTT. This encodes CASTFGTVNTEAFF.

This rearrangement joins TRBV4-1 to TRBJ1-5; D perhaps matches TRBD1 (6 bases). This CDR3 has 14 amino acids. The V gene's germline CDR1 is MGHRA and CDR2 YSYEKL. The ends were cut back, 5 bases at V and 2 bases at J, with 10 bases in the middle. In DNA form, the CDR3 reads TGCGCCAGCAGCTTACAGGGTGGCAATCAGCCCCAGCATTTT. Its translation is CASSLQGGNQPQHF.

The chain employs TRBV28 and TRBJ1-1; 7 positions agree with TRBD1. V shed 5 bases and J 4 bases; nucleotides not matched to a gene: 4. This CDR3 is built from 13 residues. Germline V gene data show CDR1 as MDHEN and CDR2 as SYDVKM. CDR3 coding DNA: TGTGCCAGCAGTCTATCAGGGGGCACTGAAGCTTTCTTT. Translating it yields CASSLSGGTEAFF.

The V and J genes are TRBV12-5 and TRBJ2-1; 7 nucleotides line up with TRBD1. The germline gives CDR1 LGHNT, CDR2 FRNRAP. The ends lost 6 bases at V and 0 bases at J; junction bases unmatched: 5. CDR3 length equals 15 residues. This CDR3 reads CASGPGGPSYNEQFF. Here the CDR3 DNA reads TGTGCTAGTGGCCCAGGGGGTCCCTCCTACAATGAGCAGTTCTTC. Variable domain in full (rest from reference TRBV12-5 and TRBJ2-1): DARVTQTPRHKVTEMGQEVTMRCQPILGHNTVFWYRQTMMQGLELLAYFRNRAPLDDSGMPKDRFSAEMPDATLATLKIQPSEPRDSAVYFCASGPGGPSYNEQFFGPGTRLTVL.

The chain recombines TRBV13 with TRBJ1-2, with 8 nucleotides matching TRBD1. The CDR3 is made up of 16 amino acids. Germline V gene data show CDR1 as PRHDT and CDR2 as FYEKMQ (reference sequence). V shed 3 bases and J 3 bases; nucleotides not matched to a gene: 9. The CDR3 here is CASSLTGQGHYYGYTF. The CDR3 region has the DNA TGTGCCAGCAGCTTGACCGGACAGGGACACTACTATGGCTACACCTTC.

In this sample, this clone turned up once. This sequence joins TRBV20-1 and TRBJ2-5; tentative D call: TRBD2 (5 bases). Germline loops: CDR1 DFQATT, CDR2 SNEGSKA (reference sequence). The CDR3 extends over 11 amino acids. Between the trimmed V and J ends, which lost 4 bases and 7 bases, there was a span of 10 bases. The CDR3, as DNA: TGCAGTGCTATCGGCCGGGGGACCCAGTACTTC. Translation: CSAIGRGTQYF.

The rearrangement joins TRBV2 to TRBJ1-6, with 7 bases lining up with TRBD1. The germline CDR1 and CDR2 sequences are SNHLY and FYNNEI. This CDR3 comprises 14 residues. Losses at the gene ends were 8 bases for V and 6 bases for J; bases not matched to a gene: 7. The CDR3 DNA sequence: TGTGCCAGCCGAATTACAGGGGTTAATTCACCCCTCCACTTT. Protein sequence: CASRITGVNSPLHF.

On this clone: The sample holds other DNA sequences that translate to the same CDR3. The V gene is TRBV5-1, the J gene TRBJ2-2, with D perhaps matching TRBD1 (6 bases). The CDR3 runs to 13 residues. The ends were cut back, 4 bases at V and 5 bases at J, with 9 bases in the middle. Germline values: CDR1 SGHRS, CDR2 YFSETQ. The CDR3 reads CASSPGDTGELFF. The CDR3 DNA is TGCGCCAGCAGCCCAGGGGATACCGGGGAGCTGTTTTTT.

The V call is TRBV11-3, the J call TRBJ2-6; 10 bases fit TRBD1. CDR1 is SGHNT and CDR2 is YENEEA in the germline V gene. V shed 5 bases, J shed 4 bases, and the junction held 14 bases outside the gene matches. This CDR3 is built from 19 residues. The CDR3 sequence: CASSQRPGTGATGANVLTF. Here the CDR3 DNA reads TGTGCCAGCAGCCAAAGACCCGGGACAGGGGCTACAGGGGCCAACGTCCTGACTTTC.

A remark on this clone: Germline and junction disagree at one end, which may indicate a read error. The rearrangement uses TRBV7-2 and TRBJ1-1; no firm D call. Germline V gene lookup returns CDR1 SGHTA and CDR2 FQGNSA. The CDR3 has 13 amino acids. CDR3 nucleotide sequence: TGTGCCAGCAACCCTTTGGGAGGCGGTGAAACTTTCTTT. Amino acid sequence: CASNPLGGGETFF.

The chain employs TRBV6-1 and TRBJ1-3, with 12 positions matching TRBD1. CDR3 length equals 16 residues. Germline V lookup: CDR1 MNHNS, CDR2 SASEGT. The ends lost 2 bases at V and 8 bases at J; junction bases unmatched: 7. CDR3 sequence reads: CASSENPGQGADTIYF. CDR3 bases: TGTGCCAGCAGTGAAAACCCGGGACAGGGGGCGGACACCATATATTTT.

The rearrangement links TRBV7-3 to TRBJ1-6, with 7 bases matching TRBD1. With 5 bases clipped from V and 6 bases from J, the junction kept 10 bases outside the gene matches. The CDR3 contains 16 residues. Germline V CDR1 and CDR2: SGHTA, FQGTGA. The CDR3, as DNA: TGTGCCAGCAGCAAAACAGGGGCGAGCATTAATTCACCCCTCCACTTT. It translates to CASSKTGASINSPLHF.

The chain has TRBV2 and TRBJ2-7; 9 positions match TRBD1. The germline V gene encodes CDR1 SNHLY and CDR2 FYNNEI. The length of the CDR3 is 15 residues. After removal of 10 bases from V and 4 bases from J, the junction contained 14 bases not matched to a gene. CDR3 region: CAILGGRDREYEQYF. CDR3 DNA: TGTGCCATCCTAGGGGGCCGGGACAGGGAGTACGAGCAGTACTTC.

The chain uses TRBV27 and TRBJ2-1, with 7 bases lining up with TRBD2. The V segment lost 3 bases and the J segment 0 bases; nucleotides outside the gene matches: 8. CDR3 length: 17 amino acids. Germline V gene lookup returns CDR1 MNHEY and CDR2 SMNVEV (reference sequence). For the CDR3, the DNA is TGTGCCAGCAGTTTCTACCGGCGGGGGAGCTCCTACAATGAGCAGTTCTTC. Its protein product is CASSFYRRGSSYNEQFF.

A note on this clone: In the same sample, other DNA sequences code for this CDR3. The chain joins TRBV9 to TRBJ2-5; 9 bases align to TRBD2. Trimming cost V 1 base and J 2 bases; bases outside gene matches: 0. This CDR3 contains 14 residues. The germline V gene has CDR1 SGDLS and CDR2 YYNGEE. CDR3 protein: CASSVTSGQETQYF. The CDR3 DNA reads as TGTGCCAGCAGCGTAACTAGCGGGCAAGAGACCCAGTACTTC.

The chain couples TRBV2 to TRBJ1-2; tentatively, D is TRBD1 (5 bases). The CDR3 has 15 residues. Germline V lookup: CDR1 SNHLY, CDR2 FYNNEI. The V gene lost 3 bases and the J gene lost 2 bases, with 13 bases spanning the gap. DNA for the CDR3: TGTGCCAGCAGTGAGACCAGGGCTTTAAACTATGGCTACACCTTC. Protein sequence: CASSETRALNYGYTF. Full variable domain (outside the CDR3, taken from reference TRBV2 and TRBJ1-2): EPEVTQTPSHQVTQMGQEVILRCVPISNHLYFYWYRQILGQKVEFLVSFYNNEISEKSEIFDDQFSVERPDGSNFTLKIRSTKLEDSAMYFCASSETRALNYGYTFGSGTRLTVV.

The chain is built from TRBV11-2 and TRBJ2-5; maybe TRBD2 (6 bases). Trimming removed 5 bases from V and 3 bases from J, with 13 bases in between. Looked up from germline, CDR1 is SGHAT and CDR2 is FQNNGV. This CDR3 spans 14 amino acids. In nucleotides, the CDR3 is TGTGCCAGCAGCACTCCGGGAGAAGAAGAGACCCAGTACTTC. Protein sequence: CASSTPGEEETQYF.

The V and J genes are TRBV29-1 and TRBJ1-2; D is possibly TRBD1 (6 bases). The CDR3 sequence is 14 residues long. CDR1 SQVTM and CDR2 ANQGSEA come from the germline V gene. V lost 1 base to trimming and J lost 7 bases, with 16 bases between them. CDR3: CSVEGTHPGAGYTF. The CDR3 nucleotides read TGCAGCGTTGAAGGTACCCACCCAGGGGCTGGCTACACCTTC.

Concerning this clone itself: The sample has other DNA sequences that encode this CDR3 too. V is TRBV5-1 and J is TRBJ2-3; D uncertain. The V end lost 5 bases, the J end lost 0 bases, and 4 bases lay between the germline ends. This CDR3 is 12 amino acids long. The germline V gene encodes CDR1 SGHRS and CDR2 YFSETQ. This CDR3 is CASSYSTDTQYF. In nucleotides, the CDR3 is TGCGCCAGCAGTTATAGCACAGATACGCAGTATTTT.

V gene TRBV2 combines with J gene TRBJ1-6; 7 positions match TRBD1. The CDR3 contains 14 residues. Germline assignment: CDR1 SNHLY and CDR2 FYNNEI. V trimming: 4 bases; J trimming: 7 bases; junction bases outside the gene matches: 4. The CDR3 DNA reads TGTGCCAGCAGTGGGGCGACAGGGAATTCACCCCTCCACTTT. Its protein product is CASSGATGNSPLHF.

The chain couples TRBV28 to TRBJ2-3; 8 positions agree with TRBD2. The CDR3 loop spans 17 amino acids. The V gene's germline CDR1 is MDHEN and CDR2 SYDVKM. With 7 bases clipped from V and 6 bases from J, the junction kept 18 bases outside the gene matches. The CDR3 region has the DNA TGTGCCAGCACCCCCGGGGGTAGCGGGACCTTTGTGGATACGCAGTATTTT. This encodes CASTPGGSGTFVDTQYF.

Remarks on this clone: One end of the junction varies from germline; a read error may be responsible. The chain uses TRBV7-7 and TRBJ2-1; 7 nucleotides agree with TRBD2. Germline-derived CDR1 and CDR2 are SSHAT and FNYEAQ (reference sequence). The CDR3 totals 13 residues. CDR3 amino acids: CASSLRGSGEQFF. The CDR3 DNA sequence: TGTGCTAGCAGCTTGCGGGGGTCTGGTGAGCAGTTCTTC.

This clone has just a few counts. This sequence joins TRBV28 and TRBJ2-2, with TRBD2 matching 11 bases. The junction had 7 bases not matched to a gene; V was cut back by 6 bases and J by 4 bases. This CDR3 region has 16 residues. Germline assignment: CDR1 MDHEN and CDR2 SYDVKM. The CDR3 loop is CASRLLAGAFTGELFF. CDR3 DNA sequence: TGTGCCAGCAGACTACTAGCGGGAGCTTTCACCGGGGAGCTGTTTTTT. Full variable domain (outside the CDR3, taken from reference TRBV28 and TRBJ2-2): DVKVTQSSRYLVKRTGEKVFLECVQDMDHENMFWYRQDPGLGLRLIYFSYDVKMKEKGDIPEGYSVSREKKERFSLILESASTNQTSMYLCASRLLAGAFTGELFFGEGSRLTVL.

The chain employs TRBV28 and TRBJ2-1; TRBD2 aligns across 13 bases. Germline V gene data show CDR1 as MDHEN and CDR2 as SYDVKM. V trimming: 4 bases; J trimming: 8 bases; junction bases outside the gene matches: 8. The CDR3 is made up of 16 amino acids. The CDR3 is CASSSGLAGRVDEQFF. The CDR3 nucleotides are TGTGCCAGCAGTTCGGGACTAGCGGGAAGGGTAGATGAGCAGTTCTTC.